This passage covers 9 T cell receptor beta chains from one sample sequenced in a study of T cell responses to AZD1222 COVID-19 vaccine. Method: immunoSEQ multiplex PCR; TCRdb's copy keeps in-frame clones and lacks some. The sample includes 100,000 or so clones, just over 90% of them seen just once. The sequences come from peripheral blood, collected on day 0 of AZD1222 vaccination. The receptor set was obtained from an adult in good health.

The chain couples TRBV5-4 to TRBJ2-7; 7 bases fit TRBD2. The CDR3 loop spans 15 amino acids. The ends lost 0 bases at V and 4 bases at J; junction bases unmatched: 7. Germline-derived CDR1 and CDR2 are SGHNT and YYREEE (reference sequence). DNA of the CDR3: TGTGCCAGCAGCTTGGCCTCGGGACTACCATACGAGCAGTACTTC. This translates into CASSLASGLPYEQYF.

This clone was detected only once. The chain links TRBV4-1 to TRBJ1-6; 8 nucleotides align to TRBD1. The germline V gene has CDR1 MGHRA and CDR2 YSYEKL. V lost 3 bases and J lost 4; bases outside the gene matches: 5. The CDR3 sequence is 16 residues long. In DNA form, the CDR3 reads TGCGCCAGCAGCCAGGAAGACAGGGGATATAATTCACCCCTCCACTTT. It yields the protein CASSQEDRGYNSPLHF.

As regards this clone: The same CDR3 also results from other DNA sequences found in this sample. The V and J genes are TRBV18 and TRBJ2-5, with D possibly matching TRBD1 (5 bases). The CDR3 consists of 13 residues. The germline V gene encodes CDR1 KGHSH and CDR2 LQKENI. The V gene lost 4 bases and the J gene lost 2 bases, with 8 bases spanning the gap. The CDR3 protein is CASSRAGQETQYF. DNA of the CDR3: TGTGCCAGCTCACGGGCAGGGCAAGAGACCCAGTACTTC.

V usage is TRBV5-6 and J usage is TRBJ1-1; D is possibly TRBD1 (5 bases). Germline CDR1 is SGHDT and CDR2 is YYEEEE. This CDR3 spans 17 amino acids. Deletions cut 5 bases from V and 1 base from J, with 21 bases between. The CDR3 reads CASSYPRQVRENTEAFF. The CDR3 region has the DNA TGTGCCAGCAGTTATCCCCGTCAGGTCAGGGAGAACACTGAAGCTTTCTTT. The whole variable domain, remainder taken from reference TRBV5-6 and TRBJ1-1, is DAGVTQSPTHLIKTRGQQVTLRCSPKSGHDTVSWYQQALGQGPQFIFQYYEEEERQRGNFPDRFSGHQFPNYSSELNVNALLLGDSALYLCASSYPRQVRENTEAFFGQGTRLTVV.

The chain links TRBV24-1 to TRBJ2-1; TRBD1 or TRBD2 may be the D gene (5 bases each). Germline lookup yields CDR1 KGHDR and CDR2 SFDVKD. V dropped 5 bases and J dropped 4 bases, with 11 bases sitting between them. This CDR3 spans 14 amino acids. The CDR3 sequence: CATSGRGAYNEQFF. As DNA, the CDR3 is TGTGCCACCAGTGGCCGAGGGGCGTACAATGAGCAGTTCTTC.

This chain uses TRBV6-1 with TRBJ2-5, with D tentatively TRBD2 (5 bases). With 2 bases removed from V and 1 base from J, the gap between germline ends came to 11 bases. Germline V gene data show CDR1 as MNHNS and CDR2 as SASEGT. The CDR3 has 15 residues. CDR3 amino acids: CASSELEVTQETQYF. The CDR3 DNA sequence: TGTGCCAGCAGTGAATTGGAGGTAACCCAAGAGACCCAGTACTTC.

This chain joins TRBV3-1 (or the pseudogene TRBV3-2) and TRBJ1-5; D gene uncertain. The CDR3 runs 12 residues. CDR1 is LGHDT, CDR2 YNNKEL, per germline (reference sequence). Between the trimmed V and J ends, which lost 6 bases and 2 bases, there was a span of 5 bases. This CDR3 is CASRHGNQPQHF. The CDR3 nucleotides read TGTGCCAGCAGGCACGGCAATCAGCCCCAGCATTTT.

This sequence joins TRBV19 and TRBJ2-2; D may be TRBD1 or TRBD2 (6 bases each). Trimming shortened V by 3 bases and J by 7 bases, and 24 bases separated the two germline ends. The CDR3 runs 18 residues. CDR1 LNHDA and CDR2 SQIVND come from the germline V gene (reference sequence). CDR3 bases: TGTGCCAGTAGTATCCCATCGAGGGGGGACTCTTGGCACGGGGAGCTGTTTTTT. This gives the protein CASSIPSRGDSWHGELFF. The full variable domain, its missing parts supplied by reference TRBV19 and TRBJ2-2, is DGGITQSPKYLFRKEGQNVTLSCEQNLNHDAMYWYRQDPGQGLRLIYYSQIVNDFQKGDIAEGYSVSREKKESFPLTVTSAQKNPTAFYLCASSIPSRGDSWHGELFFGEGSRLTVL.

This chain links TRBV25-1 with TRBJ2-3, with 13 bases that match TRBD2. The V gene end was trimmed by 4 bases and the J gene end by 7 bases; junction bases not matched to a gene: 8. CDR1 is MGHDK and CDR2 is SYGVNS in the germline V gene. CDR3 length: 16 residues. CDR3 in amino acids: CASSATRLAGGNTQYF. CDR3 in DNA: TGTGCCAGCAGTGCAACCCGACTAGCGGGGGGAAATACGCAGTATTTT. The full variable domain, in which reference TRBV25-1 and TRBJ2-3 provide the parts outside the CDR3, is EADIYQTPRYLVIGTGKKITLECSQTMGHDKMYWYQQDPGMELHLIHYSYGVNSTEKGDLSSESTVSRIRTEHFPLTLESARPSHTSQYLCASSATRLAGGNTQYFGPGTRLTVL.